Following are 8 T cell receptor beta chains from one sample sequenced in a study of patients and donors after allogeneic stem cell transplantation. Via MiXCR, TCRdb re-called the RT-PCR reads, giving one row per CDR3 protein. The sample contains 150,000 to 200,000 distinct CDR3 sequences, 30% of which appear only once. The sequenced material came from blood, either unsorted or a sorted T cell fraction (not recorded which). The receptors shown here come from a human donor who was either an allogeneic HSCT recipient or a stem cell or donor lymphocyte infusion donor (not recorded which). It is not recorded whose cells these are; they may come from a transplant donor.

CDR3 nucleotide sequence: TGTGCCAGCAGCAGCAACAGGGGTCCTACCTACGAGCAGTACTTC. Residues: CASSSNRGPTYEQYF. This chain uses TRBV7-6 with TRBJ2-7, with 7 bases lining up with TRBD1. The CDR3 is 15 amino acids. Germline-derived CDR1 and CDR2 are SGHVS and FNYEAQ. J was trimmed by 2 bases and V by 5 bases; bases with no gene match: 9.

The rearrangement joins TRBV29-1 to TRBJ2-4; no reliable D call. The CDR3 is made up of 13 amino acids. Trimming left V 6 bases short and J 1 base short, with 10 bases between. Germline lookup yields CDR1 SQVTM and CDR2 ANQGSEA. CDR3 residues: CSVVSIAKNIQYF. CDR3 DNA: TGCAGCGTCGTGTCTATCGCCAAAAACATTCAGTACTTC.

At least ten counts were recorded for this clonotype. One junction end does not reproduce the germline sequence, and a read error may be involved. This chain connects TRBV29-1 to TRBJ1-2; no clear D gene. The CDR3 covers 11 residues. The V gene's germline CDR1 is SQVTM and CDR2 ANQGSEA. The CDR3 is CSVIVDRIPSF. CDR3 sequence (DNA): TGCAGCGTTATTGTCGACCGCATCCCCTCCTTC.

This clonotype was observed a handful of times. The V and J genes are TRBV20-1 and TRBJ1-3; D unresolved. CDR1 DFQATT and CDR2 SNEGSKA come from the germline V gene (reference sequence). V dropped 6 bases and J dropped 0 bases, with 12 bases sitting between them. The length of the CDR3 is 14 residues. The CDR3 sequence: CSADPPSSGNTIYF. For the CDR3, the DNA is TGCAGTGCCGACCCACCGAGCTCTGGAAACACCATATATTTT.

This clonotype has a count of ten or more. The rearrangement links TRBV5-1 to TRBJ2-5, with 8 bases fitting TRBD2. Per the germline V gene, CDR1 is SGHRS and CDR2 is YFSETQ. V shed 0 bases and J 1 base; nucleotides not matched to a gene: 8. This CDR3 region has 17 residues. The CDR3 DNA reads TGCGCCAGCAGCTTGGGAAGCGGGGGAGGCATCCAAGAGACCCAGTACTTC. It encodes CASSLGSGGGIQETQYF.

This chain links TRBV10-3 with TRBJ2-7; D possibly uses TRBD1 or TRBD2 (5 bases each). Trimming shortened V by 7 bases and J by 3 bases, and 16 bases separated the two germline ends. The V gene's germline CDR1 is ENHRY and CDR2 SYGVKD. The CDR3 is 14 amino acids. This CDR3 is CAITRDPALYEQYF. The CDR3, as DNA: TGTGCCATCACTAGGGACCCCGCCCTCTACGAGCAGTACTTC.

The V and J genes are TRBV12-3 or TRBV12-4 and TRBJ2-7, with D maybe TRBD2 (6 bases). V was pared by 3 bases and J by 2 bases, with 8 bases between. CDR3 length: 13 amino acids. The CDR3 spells CASSFGGTYEQYF. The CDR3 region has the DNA TGTGCCAGCAGTTTTGGCGGGACCTACGAGCAGTACTTC.

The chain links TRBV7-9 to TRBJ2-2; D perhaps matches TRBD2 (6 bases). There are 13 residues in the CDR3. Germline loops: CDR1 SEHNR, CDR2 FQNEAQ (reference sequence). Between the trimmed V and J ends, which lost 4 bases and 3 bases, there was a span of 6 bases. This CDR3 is CASSWGDTGELFF. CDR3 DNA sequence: TGTGCCAGCAGCTGGGGGGACACCGGGGAGCTGTTTTTT.